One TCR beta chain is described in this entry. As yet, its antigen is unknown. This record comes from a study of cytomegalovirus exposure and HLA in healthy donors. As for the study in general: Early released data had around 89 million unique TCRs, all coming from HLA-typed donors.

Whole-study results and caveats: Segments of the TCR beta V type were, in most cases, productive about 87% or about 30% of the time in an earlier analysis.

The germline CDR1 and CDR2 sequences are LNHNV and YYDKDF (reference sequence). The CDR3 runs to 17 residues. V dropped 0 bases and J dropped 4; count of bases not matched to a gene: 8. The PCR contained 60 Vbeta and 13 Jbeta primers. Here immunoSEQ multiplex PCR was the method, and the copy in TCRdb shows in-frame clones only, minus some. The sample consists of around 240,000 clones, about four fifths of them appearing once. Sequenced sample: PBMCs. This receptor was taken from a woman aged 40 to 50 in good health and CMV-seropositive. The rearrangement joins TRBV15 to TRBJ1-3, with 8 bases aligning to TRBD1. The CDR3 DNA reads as TGTGCCACCAGCAGAGATCTCCAGGGGGCAACGGGAAACACCATATATTTT. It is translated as CATSRDLQGATGNTIYF.